This T cell receptor beta chain was captured in a study of response to subunit inactivated influenza vaccine. In TCRdb, the RT-PCR reads were re-called with MiXCR into one record per CDR3 protein. Of hundreds of thousands of distinct CDR3 sequences listed, about a sixth are singletons. The material was PBMCs from blood, obtained approximately 13 days after vaccination. The TCR sequence derives from a man aged 45-65 years who received an inactivated influenza vaccine.

The CDR3 here is CSARDSRGTDTQYF. CDR3 nucleotides: TGCAGTGCCAGGGACAGTCGCGGCACAGATACGCAGTATTTT. This chain connects TRBV20-1 to TRBJ2-3; TRBD1 agrees at 7 bases. The CDR3 covers 14 residues. Germline trimming cut 6 bases from V and 1 base from J; bases unmatched to any gene: 7. CDR1 DFQATT and CDR2 SNEGSKA come from the germline V gene (reference sequence).